These 30 T cell receptor beta chains share one sample of origin, sequenced in a study of OX40 agonist ivuxolimab in advanced cancers. Repertoires were generated with immunoSEQ multiplex PCR, while TCRdb's copy carries only in-frame clones and drops some. The sample shows about 76,000 clones, 85% to 90% of them seen only once. The starting material was CD4+ or CD8+ T cells sorted from blood, obtained in a trial of the OX40 agonist ivuxolimab. These receptors came from an adult with an advanced solid tumor such as melanoma, head and neck, liver or kidney cancer.

V is TRBV6-5 and J is TRBJ2-4, with 8 bases lining up with TRBD1. The CDR3 covers 14 residues. The junction had 10 bases not matched to a gene; V was cut back by 6 bases and J by 9 bases. CDR1 is MNHEY, CDR2 SVGAGI, per germline. The CDR3 DNA is TGTGCCAGCAGCCCCACGGACAGGGTGGCCATTCAGTACTTC. This translates into CASSPTDRVAIQYF.

The chain joins TRBV7-9 to TRBJ2-5; no clear D gene. The CDR3 is made up of 11 amino acids. Per the germline V gene, CDR1 is SEHNR and CDR2 is FQNEAQ (reference sequence). The V end was cut by 3 bases, the J end by 1 base, with 0 bases between. The CDR3 here is CASSFQETQYF. The CDR3 DNA sequence: TGTGCCAGCAGCTTCCAAGAGACCCAGTACTTC.

The rearrangement links TRBV6-1 to TRBJ1-3; D possibly corresponds to TRBD1 (5 bases). This CDR3 spans 13 amino acids. The V and J ends lost 2 bases and 7 bases respectively, with 9 bases between them. Germline assignment: CDR1 MNHNS and CDR2 SASEGT. This CDR3 reads CASSEWGRNTIYF. The CDR3 DNA reads as TGTGCCAGCAGTGAATGGGGGAGGAACACCATATATTTT.

V and J are TRBV6-5 and TRBJ1-2, with a possible D match to TRBD1 (6 bases). Trimming took off 5 bases at V and 6 bases at J, with 13 bases between the two ends. CDR3 length equals 13 residues. Germline-derived CDR1 and CDR2 are MNHEY and SVGAGI. The CDR3 region has the DNA TGTGCCAGCAGTGCACAGGGCCTTGATGGCTACACCTTC. This codes for CASSAQGLDGYTF.

The rearrangement joins TRBV5-4 to TRBJ1-1, with unresolved D. The CDR3 is 12 amino acids. CDR1 SGHNT and CDR2 YYREEE come from the germline V gene (reference sequence). Trimming removed 3 bases from V and 2 bases from J, with 5 bases in between. CDR3 in DNA: TGTGCCAGCAGCTCCATTAACACTGAAGCTTTCTTT. Encoded protein: CASSSINTEAFF.

The gene calls are TRBV4-3 and TRBJ1-1; 9 positions agree with TRBD1. The CDR3 totals 18 residues. V trimming: 0 bases; J trimming: 1 base; junction bases outside the gene matches: 9. Germline V gene data show CDR1 as LGHNA and CDR2 as YSLEER. CDR3 protein: CASSQDSSATGGNTEAFF. DNA for the CDR3: TGCGCCAGCAGCCAAGATTCCTCCGCGACAGGGGGGAACACTGAAGCTTTCTTT.

This chain links TRBV18 with TRBJ1-5, with 7 bases aligning to TRBD1. Germline V lookup: CDR1 KGHSH, CDR2 LQKENI. This CDR3 has 16 residues. Losses at the gene ends were 6 bases for V and 0 bases for J; bases not matched to a gene: 8. The CDR3 here is CASSQRQGDSNQPQHF. For the CDR3, the DNA is TGTGCCAGCTCGCAGAGACAGGGAGATAGCAATCAGCCCCAGCATTTT.

V and J are TRBV11-2 and TRBJ2-5; 14 bases are shared with TRBD2. The CDR3 runs to 16 residues. The germline V gene encodes CDR1 SGHAT and CDR2 FQNNGV. The V and J ends lost 5 bases and 5 bases, in that order; junction bases with no gene match: 7. The CDR3 sequence: CASSPRRTSGGETQYF. Written as DNA, the CDR3 is TGTGCCAGCAGCCCCCGGAGGACTAGCGGGGGGGAGACCCAGTACTTC.

The J gene is TRBJ1-2, the V gene TRBV7-2, with D unresolved. CDR1 is SGHTA, CDR2 FQGNSA, per germline. Trimming cost V 1 base and J 4 bases, with 7 bases left between them. The CDR3 consists of 13 residues. CDR3 amino acids: CASSLEDVYGYTF. The CDR3 region has the DNA TGTGCCAGCAGCTTAGAAGATGTCTATGGCTACACCTTC.

The chain links TRBV4-2 to TRBJ2-3, with D perhaps assigned TRBD1 or TRBD2 (7 bases each). This CDR3 is 20 amino acids long. The germline CDR1 and CDR2 sequences are LGHNA and YNFKEQ. V lost 0 bases to trimming and J lost 2 bases, with 24 bases between them. CDR3 bases: TGTGCCAGCAGCCAAGAACCGCAAACCACCAGGGGGGGGTCCACAGATACGCAGTATTTT. It codes for CASSQEPQTTRGGSTDTQYF.

This rearrangement joins TRBV5-5 to TRBJ2-5; D not resolved. CDR1 is SGHKS, CDR2 YYEKEE, per germline (reference sequence). This CDR3 contains 15 residues. Trimming removed 5 bases from V and 5 bases from J, with 19 bases in between. CDR3 region: CASRDDGRRAETQYF. The CDR3 region has the DNA TGTGCCAGCAGGGACGACGGGCGACGCGCGGAGACCCAGTACTTC. The full variable domain, rest sourced from reference TRBV5-5 and TRBJ2-5, is DAGVTQSPTHLIKTRGQQVTLRCSPISGHKSVSWYQQVLGQGPQFIFQYYEKEERGRGNFPDRFSARQFPNYSSELNVNALLLGDSALYLCASRDDGRRAETQYFGPGTRLLVL.

This clone was counted between two and nine times. The chain employs TRBV30 and TRBJ1-2; D unresolved. V shed 5 bases and J shed 0 bases, with 4 bases lying between them. CDR3 length equals 11 residues. CDR1 and CDR2 from the germline V gene are GTSNPN and SVGIG (reference sequence). CDR3 in DNA: TGTGCCTGGGGGACTAACTATGGCTACACCTTC. Translated: CAWGTNYGYTF. Combining the CDR3 with reference TRBV30 and TRBJ1-2 gives the whole variable domain SQTIHQWPATLVQPVGSPLSLECTVEGTSNPNLYWYRQAAGRGLQLLFYSVGIGQISSEVPQNLSASRPQDRQFILSSKKLLLSDSGFYLCAWGTNYGYTFGSGTRLTVV.

CDR3 protein: CASSLGGQETQYF. As DNA, the CDR3 is TGTGCCAGCAGCTTAGGGGGGCAAGAGACCCAGTACTTC. The chain employs TRBV11-2 and TRBJ2-5; D assignment may be TRBD1 or TRBD2 (5 bases each). The CDR3 is made up of 13 amino acids. Trimming took 1 base from V and 2 from J, leaving 5 bases between them. Germline V gene data show CDR1 as SGHAT and CDR2 as FQNNGV.

J is TRBJ2-3 and V is TRBV11-2; 9 bases fit TRBD2. V trimming: 5 bases; J trimming: 2 bases; junction bases outside the gene matches: 5. The CDR3 length is 15 residues. CDR1 and CDR2 from the germline V gene are SGHAT and FQNNGV. In nucleotides, the CDR3 is TGTGCCAGCAGCCCAGGGACTAGCCCCACAGATACGCAGTATTTT. It yields the protein CASSPGTSPTDTQYF. The complete variable domain, with remaining parts taken from reference TRBV11-2 and TRBJ2-3, reads EAGVAQSPRYKIIEKRQSVAFWCNPISGHATLYWYQQILGQGPKLLIQFQNNGVVDDSQLPKDRFSAERLKGVDSTLKIQPAKLEDSAVYLCASSPGTSPTDTQYFGPGTRLTVL.

The CDR3 region has the DNA TGTGCCAGCAGCTTACAGGGTATGAACACTGAAGCTTTCTTT. Translating it yields CASSLQGMNTEAFF. The V and J genes are TRBV7-3 and TRBJ1-1, with a possible D match to TRBD1 (5 bases). CDR3 length: 14 residues. The ends were cut back, 2 bases at V and 0 bases at J, with 7 bases in the middle. Germline lookup yields CDR1 SGHTA and CDR2 FQGTGA.

The rearrangement links TRBV6-1 to TRBJ2-4, with D possibly being TRBD1 (6 bases). Germline CDR1 MNHNS, CDR2 SASEGT. Trimming took off 0 bases at V and 0 bases at J, with 24 bases between the two ends. The CDR3 sequence is 21 residues long. CDR3 DNA sequence: TGTGCCAGCAGTGAAGCCTCACAACTCCGACAGGTCGGGGTAGCCAAAAACATTCAGTACTTC. This gives the protein CASSEASQLRQVGVAKNIQYF.

The chain links TRBV4-3 to TRBJ1-6, with D maybe TRBD1 (5 bases). V lost 0 bases and J lost 9, with 12 bases in between. Germline V gene sequence: CDR1 LGHNA, CDR2 YSLEER. The CDR3 is made up of 15 amino acids. The CDR3 reads CASSQDRGRSSPLHF. CDR3 nucleotide sequence: TGCGCCAGCAGCCAAGATCGGGGGAGGAGTTCACCCCTCCACTTT.

The gene calls are TRBV28 and TRBJ1-3; D is possibly TRBD1 (5 bases). V was shortened by 2 bases and J by 2 bases, with 16 bases between the two germline ends. Germline loops: CDR1 MDHEN, CDR2 SYDVKM. This CDR3 is built from 17 residues. The CDR3 DNA is TGTGCCAGCAGTTTACCGGGTCCATCGGGGGCTGGAAACACCATATATTTT. Translating gives CASSLPGPSGAGNTIYF.

The rearrangement joins TRBV27 to TRBJ1-2; possibly TRBD1 for D (5 bases). V lost 4 bases and J lost 0, with 9 bases in between. Germline CDR1 is MNHEY and CDR2 is SMNVEV (reference sequence). The CDR3 loop spans 14 amino acids. CDR3 residues: CASSSRGTNYGYTF. The CDR3 DNA reads TGTGCCAGCAGTTCAAGGGGAACTAACTATGGCTACACCTTC.

The chain joins TRBV4-2 to TRBJ2-1; 9 bases align to TRBD1. The length of the CDR3 is 19 residues. Germline V CDR1 and CDR2: LGHNA, YNFKEQ. Trimming at V came to 4 bases and at J to 0 bases, leaving 13 bases not matched to a gene. The CDR3 DNA reads as TGTGCCAGCAGCCGAGGGGGACAGGGCCAGAAAAGCTCCTACAATGAGCAGTTCTTC. Its translation: CASSRGGQGQKSSYNEQFF.

V and J are TRBV10-3 and TRBJ2-3; either TRBD1 or TRBD2 may supply D (5 bases each). Trimming took 3 bases from V and 3 from J, leaving 13 bases between them. Germline assignment: CDR1 ENHRY and CDR2 SYGVKD. The CDR3 contains 15 residues. As DNA, the CDR3 is TGTGCCATCAGTGACGGTGGGGGAAAAACAGATACGCAGTATTTT. Protein: CAISDGGGKTDTQYF.

V is TRBV7-2 and J is TRBJ1-6; D possibly corresponds to TRBD1 (6 bases). V shed 2 bases and J shed 8 bases, with 10 bases lying between them. CDR1 is SGHTA, CDR2 FQGNSA, per germline. This CDR3 is built from 14 residues. The CDR3 region has the DNA TGTGCCAGCAGCTTAAACAGGGCCCATTCACCCCTCCACTTT. Residues: CASSLNRAHSPLHF.

J is TRBJ2-3 and V is TRBV9; D might be TRBD1 (5 bases). There are 12 residues in the CDR3. Deletions cut 3 bases from V and 5 bases from J, with 7 bases between. Germline V gives CDR1 SGDLS, CDR2 YYNGEE. The CDR3 DNA sequence: TGTGCCAGCAGCGAGACAGTAGATACGCAGTATTTT. Amino acids: CASSETVDTQYF.

Written as DNA, the CDR3 is TGTGCCAGCAGCTCCCCGGCTGCGCCCAAAAACATTCAGTACTTC. Its protein product is CASSSPAAPKNIQYF. The rearrangement links TRBV28 to TRBJ2-4; D call uncertain. The CDR3 extends over 15 amino acids. The germline V and J ends were trimmed by 6 bases and 2 bases, with 14 bases remaining between them. Germline V gene lookup returns CDR1 MDHEN and CDR2 SYDVKM.

This chain links TRBV28 with TRBJ1-1, with 10 bases that match TRBD1. The CDR3 is 11 amino acids. The germline CDR1 and CDR2 sequences are MDHEN and SYDVKM. CDR3 in amino acids: CGTGGVTEAFF. The CDR3 region has the DNA TGTGGGACAGGGGGAGTCACTGAAGCTTTCTTT.

The rearrangement joins TRBV7-3 to TRBJ2-2, with D uncertain. The CDR3 spans 18 residues. Germline V gene sequence: CDR1 SGHTA, CDR2 FQGTGA. V was shortened by 3 bases and J by 5 bases, with 22 bases between the two germline ends. The CDR3 nucleotides are TGTGCCAGCAGCTTGACGCCAACCGCGTCCGGATGGACCGGGGAGCTGTTTTTT. Protein sequence: CASSLTPTASGWTGELFF.

This rearrangement joins TRBV5-6 to TRBJ1-5; D might be TRBD1 (6 bases). V shed 3 bases and J shed 4 bases, with 8 bases lying between them. Per the germline V gene, CDR1 is SGHDT and CDR2 is YYEEEE. The CDR3 runs 13 residues. CDR3 bases: TGTGCCAGCAGCTCCGACAGGAATCAGCCCCAGCATTTT. This translates into CASSSDRNQPQHF.

V usage is TRBV5-4 and J usage is TRBJ2-7; D is unresolved. Trimming pared 0 bases from V and 7 bases from J, leaving 14 bases between. Germline CDR1 SGHNT, CDR2 YYREEE (reference sequence). The length of the CDR3 is 14 residues. CDR3 sequence (DNA): TGTGCCAGCAGCTTGGATCGCATTTTGAATGAGCAGTACGTC. This encodes CASSLDRILNEQYV.

V and J are TRBV2 and TRBJ1-6; 7 nucleotides match TRBD1. J was trimmed by 10 bases and V by 2 bases; bases with no gene match: 11. CDR3 length equals 16 residues. Germline values: CDR1 SNHLY, CDR2 FYNNEI. The CDR3 DNA sequence: TGTGCCAGCAGTGAATCGGCAACAGGGGACATATCACCCCTCCACTTT. Translating it yields CASSESATGDISPLHF.

This clone was recorded only once. The rearrangement links TRBV28 to TRBJ1-5, with no clear D. The CDR3 loop spans 12 amino acids. CDR1 is MDHEN, CDR2 SYDVKM, per germline. V lost 2 bases to trimming and J lost 10 bases, with 9 bases between them. The CDR3 loop is CASSLSTRPQHF. Here the CDR3 DNA reads TGTGCCAGCAGTTTAAGCACCAGACCCCAGCATTTT.